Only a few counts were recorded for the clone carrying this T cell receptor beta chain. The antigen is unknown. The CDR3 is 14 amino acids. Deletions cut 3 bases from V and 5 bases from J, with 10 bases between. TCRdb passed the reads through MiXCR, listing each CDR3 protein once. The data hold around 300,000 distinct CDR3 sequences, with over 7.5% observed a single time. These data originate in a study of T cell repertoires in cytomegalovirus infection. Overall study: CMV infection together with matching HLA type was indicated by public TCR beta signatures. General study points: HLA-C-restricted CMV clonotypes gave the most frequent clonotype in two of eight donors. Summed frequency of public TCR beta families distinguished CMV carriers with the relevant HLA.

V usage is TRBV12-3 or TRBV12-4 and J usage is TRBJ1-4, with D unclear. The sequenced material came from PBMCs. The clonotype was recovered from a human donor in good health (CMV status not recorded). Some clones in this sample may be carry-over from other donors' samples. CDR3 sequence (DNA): TGTGCCAGCAGTTTCCGGGAAGGGAATGAAAAACTGTTTTTT. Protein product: CASSFREGNEKLFF.